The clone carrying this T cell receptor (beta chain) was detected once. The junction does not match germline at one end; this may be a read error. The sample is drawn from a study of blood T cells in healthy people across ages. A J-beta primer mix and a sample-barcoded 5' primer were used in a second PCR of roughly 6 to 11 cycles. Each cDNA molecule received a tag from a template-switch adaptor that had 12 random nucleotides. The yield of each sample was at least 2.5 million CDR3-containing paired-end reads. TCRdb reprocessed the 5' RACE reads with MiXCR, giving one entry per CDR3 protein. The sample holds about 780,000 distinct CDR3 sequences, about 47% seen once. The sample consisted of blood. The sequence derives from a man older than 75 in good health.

The CDR3: CASSDQETRYF. The CDR3 nucleotides read TGTGCCAGCAGCGATCAAGAGACCCGGTACTTC. The chain carries TRBV7-2 and TRBJ2-5; D uncertain. The CDR3 runs to 11 residues. Germline values: CDR1 SGHTA, CDR2 FQGNSA.